These 16 T cell receptor beta chains share one sample of origin, sequenced in a study of cytomegalovirus exposure and HLA in healthy donors. PCR used 60 Vbeta primers and 13 Jbeta primers. This table comes from immunoSEQ multiplex PCR, and its TCRdb copy is limited to in-frame clones, with some not included. The top ten clones hold approximately 4% of a sample with under 150,000 clones, roughly 76% of them seen once. Sequenced input: PBMCs. These receptors were collected from a man between 18 and 35 years old in good health and CMV-seronegative.

The rearrangement links TRBV2 to TRBJ2-7; a weak D match, TRBD2 (5 bases). V was clipped by 1 base and J by 2 bases, with 12 bases between them. Germline V gives CDR1 SNHLY, CDR2 FYNNEI. The length of the CDR3 is 15 residues. Here the CDR3 reads CASSEDSMTTYEQYF. The DNA for the CDR3 is TGTGCCAGCAGTGAAGATTCAATGACTACCTACGAGCAGTACTTC.

The chain joins TRBV5-1 to TRBJ2-1; D may be TRBD2 (6 bases). The CDR3 spans 17 residues. The V end lost 0 bases, the J end lost 6 bases, and 19 bases lay between the germline ends. Germline V gene data show CDR1 as SGHRS and CDR2 as YFSETQ. The DNA for the CDR3 is TGCGCCAGCAGCTTGGGGAATAGCGGCTTACTAAGCAATGAGCAGTTCTTC. Its translation is CASSLGNSGLLSNEQFF.

The V call is TRBV5-1, the J call TRBJ1-5; 12 positions match TRBD1. This CDR3 contains 18 residues. From germline, CDR1 is SGHRS and CDR2 YFSETQ. J lost 2 bases, V lost 0 bases, and 6 bases had no gene match. The CDR3 bases are TGCGCCAGCAGCTTGGTCCGGGACAGGGGGCAGGGCAATCAGCCCCAGCATTTT. Protein: CASSLVRDRGQGNQPQHF.

The J gene is TRBJ2-7, the V gene TRBV9; 7 nucleotides align to TRBD2. The V and J ends lost 2 bases and 2 bases, in that order; junction bases with no gene match: 7. The CDR3 has 15 residues. The germline V gene encodes CDR1 SGDLS and CDR2 YYNGEE. This CDR3 is CASSVAAGVAYEQYF. In DNA form, the CDR3 reads TGTGCCAGCAGCGTTGCGGCGGGGGTAGCCTACGAGCAGTACTTC. Based on the CDR3 plus reference TRBV9 and TRBJ2-7, the full variable domain is DSGVTQTPKHLITATGQRVTLRCSPRSGDLSVYWYQQSLDQGLQFLIQYYNGEERAKGNILERFSAQQFPDLHSELNLSSLELGDSALYFCASSVAAGVAYEQYFGPGTRLTVT.

The V call is TRBV12-5, the J call TRBJ2-7, with D possibly being TRBD1 (7 bases). The CDR3 sequence is 15 residues long. Trimming stripped 3 bases from V and 3 bases from J, with 15 bases between. Germline V CDR1 and CDR2: LGHNT, FRNRAP. The CDR3 here is CASGLSGGGVYEQYF. In DNA form, the CDR3 reads TGTGCTAGTGGTTTAAGTGGAGGGGGCGTCTACGAGCAGTACTTC.

The rearrangement links TRBV5-1 to TRBJ2-7; maybe TRBD2 (7 bases). This CDR3 is built from 15 residues. Germline V gene lookup returns CDR1 SGHRS and CDR2 YFSETQ. Trimming left V 2 bases short and J 2 bases short, with 14 bases between. The CDR3 reads CASSLGGGLTYEQYF. The CDR3 DNA reads TGCGCCAGCAGCTTAGGCGGGGGCCTCACCTACGAGCAGTACTTC.

The rearrangement uses TRBV5-1 and TRBJ1-5, with D tentatively TRBD1 (5 bases). V lost 1 base to trimming and J lost 14 bases, with 16 bases between them. Germline lookup yields CDR1 SGHRS and CDR2 YFSETQ. The CDR3 length is 13 residues. CDR3 nucleotides: TGCGCCAGCAGCTTGAATGCCGACAGCGTAAAGCATTTT. Translation gives CASSLNADSVKHF.

The V and J genes are TRBV5-4 and TRBJ2-3, with TRBD1 matching 8 bases. Germline V CDR1 and CDR2: SGHNT, YYREEE (reference sequence). The V and J ends lost 6 bases and 6 bases, in that order; junction bases with no gene match: 9. The CDR3 contains 14 residues. CDR3: CASTERTGSDTQYF. CDR3 coding DNA: TGTGCCAGCACCGAACGGACAGGGTCGGATACGCAGTATTTT.

This chain links TRBV27 with TRBJ2-7; unclear D gene. CDR3 length equals 13 residues. The V gene's germline CDR1 is MNHEY and CDR2 SMNVEV (reference sequence). V gave up 2 bases and J gave up 3 bases, with 8 bases separating them. CDR3 amino acids: CASSLNSLYEQYF. The CDR3, as DNA: TGTGCCAGCAGTTTAAACAGTCTCTACGAGCAGTACTTC.

The chain couples TRBV10-3 to TRBJ1-2; TRBD1 is a possible D gene (6 bases). This CDR3 contains 14 residues. CDR1 is ENHRY and CDR2 is SYGVKD in the germline V gene. V lost 6 bases, J lost 6 bases, and 17 bases lay in between. CDR3 residues: CAISPQGNHDGYTF. DNA for the CDR3: TGTGCCATCAGCCCACAGGGAAACCATGATGGCTACACCTTC.

The chain links TRBV9 to TRBJ2-3; 11 bases agree with TRBD2. Germline CDR1 SGDLS, CDR2 YYNGEE. Trimming removed 4 bases from V and 0 bases from J; junction bases left unmatched: 4. This CDR3 is 16 amino acids long. The CDR3 loop is CASSPVAGGSTDTQYF. The CDR3 DNA is TGTGCCAGCAGCCCAGTAGCGGGGGGGAGCACAGATACGCAGTATTTT.

This clone showed up just once. J is TRBJ2-1 and V is TRBV29-1, with a tentative D call TRBD2 (7 bases). Trimming stripped 4 bases from V and 8 bases from J, with 12 bases between. From germline, CDR1 is SQVTM and CDR2 ANQGSEA. The CDR3 spans 12 residues. The CDR3 DNA reads as TGCAGCGTTGGCGGGGGCCAGCATGAGCAGTTCTTC. Its protein is CSVGGGQHEQFF.

This chain connects TRBV11-1 to TRBJ1-2; possible D gene TRBD1, 5 bases. V gave up 5 bases and J gave up 4 bases, with 11 bases separating them. The CDR3 spans 13 residues. Per germline, CDR1 SGHAT and CDR2 FQDESV (reference sequence). In DNA form, the CDR3 reads TGTGCCAGCAGCCCTGGGACTTCCTATGGCTACACCTTC. It specifies CASSPGTSYGYTF. Full variable domain (outside the CDR3, taken from reference TRBV11-1 and TRBJ1-2): EAEVAQSPRYKITEKSQAVAFWCDPISGHATLYWYRQILGQGPELLVQFQDESVVDDSQLPKDRFSAERLKGVDSTLKIQPAELGDSAMYLCASSPGTSYGYTFGSGTRLTVV.

The chain links TRBV9 to TRBJ2-3; the match to TRBD2 covers 9 bases. The CDR3 covers 14 residues. Per the germline V gene, CDR1 is SGDLS and CDR2 is YYNGEE. J gave up 1 base and V 4 bases, and 1 base lay outside the gene matches. CDR3 loop: CASSRTSGTDTQYF. In nucleotides, the CDR3 is TGTGCCAGCAGCCGGACTAGCGGCACAGATACGCAGTATTTT.

The chain recombines TRBV7-9 with TRBJ2-7; 7 nucleotides agree with TRBD1. Looked up from germline, CDR1 is SEHNR and CDR2 is FQNEAQ (reference sequence). V trimming: 4 bases; J trimming: 2 bases; junction bases outside the gene matches: 5. The length of the CDR3 is 14 residues. The CDR3 is CASSYRDRPYEQYF. Here the CDR3 DNA reads TGTGCCAGCAGCTACCGGGACAGACCCTACGAGCAGTACTTC.

The chain has TRBV10-2 and TRBJ2-1; 7 positions match TRBD1. The CDR3 consists of 18 residues. Trimming at V came to 6 bases and at J to 4 bases, leaving 18 bases not matched to a gene. The V gene's germline CDR1 is WSHSY and CDR2 SAAADI. The CDR3 loop reads CASRARGRGYSSYNEQFF. The CDR3 coding sequence is TGCGCCAGCAGGGCCCGGGGCAGGGGGTATTCGAGTTACAATGAGCAGTTCTTC.